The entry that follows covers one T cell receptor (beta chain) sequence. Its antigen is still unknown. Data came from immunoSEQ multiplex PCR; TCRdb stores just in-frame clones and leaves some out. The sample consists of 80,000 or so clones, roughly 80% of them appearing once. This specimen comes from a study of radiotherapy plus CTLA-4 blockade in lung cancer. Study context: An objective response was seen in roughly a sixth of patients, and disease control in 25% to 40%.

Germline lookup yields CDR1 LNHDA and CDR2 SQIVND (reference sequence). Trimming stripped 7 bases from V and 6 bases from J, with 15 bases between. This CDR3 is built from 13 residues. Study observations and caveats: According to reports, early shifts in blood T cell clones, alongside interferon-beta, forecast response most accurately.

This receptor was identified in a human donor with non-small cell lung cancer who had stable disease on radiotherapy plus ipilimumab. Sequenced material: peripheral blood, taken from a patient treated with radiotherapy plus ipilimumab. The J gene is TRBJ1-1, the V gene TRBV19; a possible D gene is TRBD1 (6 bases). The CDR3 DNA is TGTGCCAGTAATCCTACAGGGCGCCCTGAAGCTTTCTTT. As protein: CASNPTGRPEAFF. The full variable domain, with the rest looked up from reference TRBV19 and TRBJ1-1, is DGGITQSPKYLFRKEGQNVTLSCEQNLNHDAMYWYRQDPGQGLRLIYYSQIVNDFQKGDIAEGYSVSREKKESFPLTVTSAQKNPTAFYLCASNPTGRPEAFFGQGTRLTVV.